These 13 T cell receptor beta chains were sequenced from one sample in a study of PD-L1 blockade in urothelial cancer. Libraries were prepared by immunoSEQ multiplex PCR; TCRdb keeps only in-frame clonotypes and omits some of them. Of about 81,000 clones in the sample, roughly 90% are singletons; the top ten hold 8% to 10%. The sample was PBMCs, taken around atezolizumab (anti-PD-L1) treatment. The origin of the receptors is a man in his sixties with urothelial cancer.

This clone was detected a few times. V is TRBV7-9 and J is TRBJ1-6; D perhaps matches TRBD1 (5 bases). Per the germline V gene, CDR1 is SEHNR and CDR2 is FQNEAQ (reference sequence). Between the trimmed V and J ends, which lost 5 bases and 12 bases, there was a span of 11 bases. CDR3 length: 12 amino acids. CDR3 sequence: CASSPSGGPLHF. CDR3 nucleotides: TGTGCCAGCAGCCCCTCCGGGGGACCCCTCCACTTT.

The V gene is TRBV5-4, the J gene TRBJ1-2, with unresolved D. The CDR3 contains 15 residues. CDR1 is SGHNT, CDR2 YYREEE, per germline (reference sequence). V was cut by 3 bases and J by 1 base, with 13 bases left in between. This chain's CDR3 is CASSSPREFNYGYTF. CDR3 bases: TGTGCCAGCAGCTCGCCGAGGGAATTTAACTATGGCTACACCTTC.

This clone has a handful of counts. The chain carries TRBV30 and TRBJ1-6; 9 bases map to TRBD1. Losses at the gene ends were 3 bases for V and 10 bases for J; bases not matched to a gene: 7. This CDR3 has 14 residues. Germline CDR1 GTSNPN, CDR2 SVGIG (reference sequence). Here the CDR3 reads CAWRARDRASPLHF. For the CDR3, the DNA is TGTGCCTGGAGAGCCCGGGACAGGGCCTCACCCCTCCACTTT.

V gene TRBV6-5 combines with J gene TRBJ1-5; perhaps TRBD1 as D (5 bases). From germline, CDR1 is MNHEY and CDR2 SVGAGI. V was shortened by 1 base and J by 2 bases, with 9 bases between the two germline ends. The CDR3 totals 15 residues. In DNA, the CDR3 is TGTGCCAGCAGTTACTTGGGGGGAGGCAATCAGCCCCAGCATTTT. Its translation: CASSYLGGGNQPQHF.

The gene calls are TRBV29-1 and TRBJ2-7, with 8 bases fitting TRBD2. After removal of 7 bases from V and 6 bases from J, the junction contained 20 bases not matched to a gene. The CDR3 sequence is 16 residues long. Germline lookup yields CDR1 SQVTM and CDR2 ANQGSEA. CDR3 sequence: CSAEPQAGTRLCEQYF. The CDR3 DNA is TGCAGCGCCGAGCCTCAAGCCGGGACTAGGTTGTGCGAGCAGTACTTC.

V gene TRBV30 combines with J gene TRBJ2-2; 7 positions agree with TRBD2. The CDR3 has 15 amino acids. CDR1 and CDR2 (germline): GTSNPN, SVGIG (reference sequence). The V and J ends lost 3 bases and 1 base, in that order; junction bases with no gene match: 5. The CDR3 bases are TGTGCCTGGAGGTTTTGGGAGGGGAACACCGGGGAGCTGTTTTTT. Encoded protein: CAWRFWEGNTGELFF.

The CDR3 DNA reads as TGCAGCGGGGGACAGGGGGCCGAGACCCAGTACTTC. It encodes CSGGQGAETQYF. The chain has TRBV29-1 and TRBJ2-5; 12 nucleotides match TRBD1. Germline V gene data show CDR1 as SQVTM and CDR2 as ANQGSEA. The CDR3 is made up of 12 amino acids. The ends lost 7 bases at V and 5 bases at J; junction bases unmatched: 2.

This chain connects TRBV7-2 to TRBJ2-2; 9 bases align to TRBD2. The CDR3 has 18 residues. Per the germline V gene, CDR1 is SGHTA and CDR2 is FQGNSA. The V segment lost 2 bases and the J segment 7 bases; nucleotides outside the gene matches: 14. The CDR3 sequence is CASSLFSEGGGAGGELFF. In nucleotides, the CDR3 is TGTGCCAGCAGCTTATTCTCGGAGGGCGGGGGGGCCGGCGGGGAGCTGTTTTTT.

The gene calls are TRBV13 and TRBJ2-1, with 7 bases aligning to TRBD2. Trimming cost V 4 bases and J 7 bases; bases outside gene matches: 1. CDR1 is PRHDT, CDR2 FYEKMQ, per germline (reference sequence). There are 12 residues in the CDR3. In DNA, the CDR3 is TGTGCCAGCAGCTCTAGCGGAAATGAGCAGTTCTTC. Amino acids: CASSSSGNEQFF.

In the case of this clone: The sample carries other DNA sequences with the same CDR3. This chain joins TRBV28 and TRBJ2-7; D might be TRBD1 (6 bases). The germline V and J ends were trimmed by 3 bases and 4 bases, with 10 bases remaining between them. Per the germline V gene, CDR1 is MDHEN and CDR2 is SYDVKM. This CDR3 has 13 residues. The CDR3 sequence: CASSFGGKYEQYF. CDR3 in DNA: TGTGCCAGCAGTTTTGGGGGCAAGTACGAGCAGTACTTC.

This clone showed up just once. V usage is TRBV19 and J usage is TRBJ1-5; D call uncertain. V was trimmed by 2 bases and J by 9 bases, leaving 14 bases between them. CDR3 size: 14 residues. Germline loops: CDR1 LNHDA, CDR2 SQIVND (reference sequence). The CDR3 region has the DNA TGTGCCAGTAGTATACGTGAAGGCTTAGCGCCCCAGCATTTT. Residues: CASSIREGLAPQHF.

This chain's CDR3 is CASSLSPTGSGDEQYF. CDR3 DNA sequence: TGCGCCAGCAGCTTGTCCCCGACGGGGAGCGGAGACGAGCAGTACTTC. The chain couples TRBV5-1 to TRBJ2-7; a possible D gene is TRBD2 (5 bases). Trimming took 1 base from V and 5 from J, leaving 19 bases between them. CDR3 size: 16 residues. Germline assignment: CDR1 SGHRS and CDR2 YFSETQ.

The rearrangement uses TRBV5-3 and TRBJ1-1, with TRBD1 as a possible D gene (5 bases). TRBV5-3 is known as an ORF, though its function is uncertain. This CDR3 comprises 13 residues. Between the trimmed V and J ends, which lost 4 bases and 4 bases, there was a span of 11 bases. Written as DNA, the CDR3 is TGTGCCAGAAGCCATAGGGGTGGCACTGAAGCTTTCTTT. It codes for CARSHRGGTEAFF.